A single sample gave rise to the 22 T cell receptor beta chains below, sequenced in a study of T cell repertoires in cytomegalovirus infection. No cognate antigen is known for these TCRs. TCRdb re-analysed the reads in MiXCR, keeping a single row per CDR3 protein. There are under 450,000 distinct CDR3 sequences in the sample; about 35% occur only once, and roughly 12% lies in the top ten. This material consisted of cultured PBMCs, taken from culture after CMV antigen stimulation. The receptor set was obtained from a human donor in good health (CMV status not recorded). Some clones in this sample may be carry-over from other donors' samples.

The CDR3 is CASSIDRGEEETQYF. CDR3 DNA sequence: TGTGCCAGCAGTATAGACAGGGGAGAGGAAGAGACCCAGTACTTC. This rearrangement joins TRBV6-5 to TRBJ2-5; TRBD1 aligns across 8 bases. The germline V gene encodes CDR1 MNHEY and CDR2 SVGAGI. The V gene end was trimmed by 5 bases and the J gene end by 3 bases; junction bases not matched to a gene: 8. The CDR3 covers 15 residues.

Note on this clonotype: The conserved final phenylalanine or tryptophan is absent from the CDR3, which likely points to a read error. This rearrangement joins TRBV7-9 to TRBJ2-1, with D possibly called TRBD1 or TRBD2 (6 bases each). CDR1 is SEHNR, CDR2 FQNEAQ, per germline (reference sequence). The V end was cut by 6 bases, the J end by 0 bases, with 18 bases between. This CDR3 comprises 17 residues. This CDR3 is CASRVGLRGSSYNEQFL. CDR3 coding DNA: TGTGCCAGCAGGGTGGGACTCAGGGGTAGCTCCTACAATGAGCAGTTCTTA.

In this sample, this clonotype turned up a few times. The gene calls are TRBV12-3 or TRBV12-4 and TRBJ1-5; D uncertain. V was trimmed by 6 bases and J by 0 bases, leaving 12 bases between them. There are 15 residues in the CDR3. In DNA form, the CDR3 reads TGTGCCAGCAGCCTTGGGTCCAGTAGCAATCAGCCCCAGCATTTT. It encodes CASSLGSSSNQPQHF.

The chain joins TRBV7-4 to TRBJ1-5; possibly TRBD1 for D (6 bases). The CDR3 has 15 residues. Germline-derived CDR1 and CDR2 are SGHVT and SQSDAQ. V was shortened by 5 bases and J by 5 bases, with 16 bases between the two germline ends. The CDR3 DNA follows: TGTGCCAGCAGCCATTCTACAGGGTTGGATCAGCCCCAGCATTTT. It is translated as CASSHSTGLDQPQHF.

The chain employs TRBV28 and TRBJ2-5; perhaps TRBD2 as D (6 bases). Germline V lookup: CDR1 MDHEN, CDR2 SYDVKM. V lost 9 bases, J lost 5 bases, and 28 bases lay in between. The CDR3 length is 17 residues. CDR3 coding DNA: TGTGCCAGTTTGGGAAGAGGAGGGGCCAAGGTGGTGGAGACCCAGTACTTC. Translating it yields CASLGRGGAKVVETQYF.

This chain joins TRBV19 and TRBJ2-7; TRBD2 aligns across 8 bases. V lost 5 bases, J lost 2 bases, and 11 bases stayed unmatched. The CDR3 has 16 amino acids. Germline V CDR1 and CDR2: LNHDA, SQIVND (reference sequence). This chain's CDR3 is CASSGSSGPPTYEQYF. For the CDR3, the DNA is TGTGCCAGTAGTGGGTCTAGCGGGCCTCCAACCTACGAGCAGTACTTC.

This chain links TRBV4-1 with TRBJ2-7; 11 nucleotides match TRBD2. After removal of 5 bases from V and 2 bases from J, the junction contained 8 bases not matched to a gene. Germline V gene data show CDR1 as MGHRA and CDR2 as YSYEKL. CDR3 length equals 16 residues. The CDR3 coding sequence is TGCGCCAGCAGCAGACAACTAGCGGGGGTAACCTACGAGCAGTACTTC. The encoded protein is CASSRQLAGVTYEQYF.

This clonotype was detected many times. CDR3 in amino acids: CATRLFAYGYTF. The DNA for the CDR3 is TGTGCCACGCGTCTTTTCGCCTATGGCTACACCTTC. This chain connects TRBV2 to TRBJ1-2, with D unclear. In germline, CDR1 is SNHLY, CDR2 FYNNEI. V was trimmed by 10 bases and J by 4 bases, leaving 13 bases between them. The CDR3 has 12 residues.

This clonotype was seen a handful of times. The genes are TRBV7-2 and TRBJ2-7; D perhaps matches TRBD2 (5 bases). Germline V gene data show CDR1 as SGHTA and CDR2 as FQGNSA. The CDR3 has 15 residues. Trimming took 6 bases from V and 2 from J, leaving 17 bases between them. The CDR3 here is CASSRALEGTYEQYF. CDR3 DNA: TGTGCCAGCAGTCGCGCACTTGAGGGAACCTACGAGCAGTACTTC.

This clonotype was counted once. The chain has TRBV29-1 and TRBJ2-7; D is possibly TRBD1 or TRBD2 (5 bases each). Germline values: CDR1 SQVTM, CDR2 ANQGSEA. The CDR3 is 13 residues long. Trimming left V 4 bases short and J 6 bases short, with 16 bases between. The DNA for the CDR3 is TGCAGCGTTGTCAGGGACGCGTCTGGCGAGCAGTACTTC. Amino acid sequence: CSVVRDASGEQYF.

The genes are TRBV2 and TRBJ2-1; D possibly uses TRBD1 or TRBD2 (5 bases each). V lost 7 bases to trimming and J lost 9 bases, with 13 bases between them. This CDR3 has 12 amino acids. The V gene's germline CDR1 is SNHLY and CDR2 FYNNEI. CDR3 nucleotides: TGTGCCAGCACCTGGGGACCCCGTGAGCAGTTCTTC. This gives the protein CASTWGPREQFF.

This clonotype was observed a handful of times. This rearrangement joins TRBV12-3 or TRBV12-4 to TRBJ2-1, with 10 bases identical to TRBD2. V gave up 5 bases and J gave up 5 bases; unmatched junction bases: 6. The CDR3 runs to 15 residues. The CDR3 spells CASSASGSRHNEQFF. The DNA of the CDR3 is TGTGCCAGCAGTGCTAGCGGGAGTCGTCACAATGAGCAGTTCTTC.

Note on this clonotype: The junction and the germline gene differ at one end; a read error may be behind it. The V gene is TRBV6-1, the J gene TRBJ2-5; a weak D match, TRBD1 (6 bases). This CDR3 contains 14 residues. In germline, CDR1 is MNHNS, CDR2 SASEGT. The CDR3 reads CASSERGLGRGKNF. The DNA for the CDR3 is TGTGCCAGCAGTGAAAGGGGGTTGGGGAGAGGTAAAAACTTC.

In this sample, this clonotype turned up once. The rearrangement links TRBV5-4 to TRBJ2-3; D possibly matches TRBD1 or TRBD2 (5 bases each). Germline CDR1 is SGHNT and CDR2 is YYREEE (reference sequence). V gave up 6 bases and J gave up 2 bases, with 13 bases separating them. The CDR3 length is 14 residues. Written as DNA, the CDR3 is TGTGCCAGCACTGAGGGGAAAATCACAGATACGCAGTATTTT. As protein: CASTEGKITDTQYF. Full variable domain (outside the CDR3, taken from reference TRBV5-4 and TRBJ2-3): ETGVTQSPTHLIKTRGQQVTLRCSSQSGHNTVSWYQQALGQGPQFIFQYYREEENGRGNFPPRFSGLQFPNYSSELNVNALELDDSALYLCASTEGKITDTQYFGPGTRLTVL.

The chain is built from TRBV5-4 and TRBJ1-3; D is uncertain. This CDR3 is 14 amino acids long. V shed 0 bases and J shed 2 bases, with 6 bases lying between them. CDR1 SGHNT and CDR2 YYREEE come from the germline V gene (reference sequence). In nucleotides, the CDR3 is TGTGCCAGCAGCTTGGCAGGCGCTGGAAACACCATATATTTT. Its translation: CASSLAGAGNTIYF. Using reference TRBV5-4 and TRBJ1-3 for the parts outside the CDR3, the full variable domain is ETGVTQSPTHLIKTRGQQVTLRCSSQSGHNTVSWYQQALGQGPQFIFQYYREEENGRGNFPPRFSGLQFPNYSSELNVNALELDDSALYLCASSLAGAGNTIYFGEGSWLTVV.

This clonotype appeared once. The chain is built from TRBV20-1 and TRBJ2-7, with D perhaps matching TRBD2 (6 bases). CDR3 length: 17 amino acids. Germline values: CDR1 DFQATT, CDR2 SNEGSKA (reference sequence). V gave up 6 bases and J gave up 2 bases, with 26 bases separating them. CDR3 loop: CSAEREIAEFYPYEQYF. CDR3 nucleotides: TGCAGTGCCGAAAGGGAAATAGCGGAGTTTTATCCCTACGAGCAGTACTTC.

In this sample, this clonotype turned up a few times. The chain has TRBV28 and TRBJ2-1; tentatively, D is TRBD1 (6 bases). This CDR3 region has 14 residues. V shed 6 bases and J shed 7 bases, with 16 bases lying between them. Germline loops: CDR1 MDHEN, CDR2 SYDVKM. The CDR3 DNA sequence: TGTGCCAGCAGACCCTTCGACAGGCAGAATGAGCAGTTCTTC. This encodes CASRPFDRQNEQFF.

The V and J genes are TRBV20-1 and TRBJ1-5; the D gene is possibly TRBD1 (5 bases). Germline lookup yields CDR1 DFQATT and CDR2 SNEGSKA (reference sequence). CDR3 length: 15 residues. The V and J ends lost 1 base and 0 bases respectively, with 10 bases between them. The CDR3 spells CSARGLTGSNQPQHF. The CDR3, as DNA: TGCAGTGCTAGAGGCCTTACAGGTAGCAATCAGCCCCAGCATTTT.

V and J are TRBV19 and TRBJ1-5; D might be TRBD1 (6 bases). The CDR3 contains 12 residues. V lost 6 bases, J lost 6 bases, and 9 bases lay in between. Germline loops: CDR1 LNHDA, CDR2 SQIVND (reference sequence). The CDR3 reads CASRAGAQPQHF. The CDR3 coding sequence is TGTGCCAGTAGAGCAGGGGCTCAGCCCCAGCATTTT.

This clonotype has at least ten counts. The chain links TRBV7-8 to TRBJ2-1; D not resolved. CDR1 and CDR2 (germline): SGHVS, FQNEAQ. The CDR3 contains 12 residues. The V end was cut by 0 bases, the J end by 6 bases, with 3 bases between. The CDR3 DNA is TGTGCCAGCAGCTTAGCTTTCAATGAGCAGTTCTTC. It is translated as CASSLAFNEQFF.

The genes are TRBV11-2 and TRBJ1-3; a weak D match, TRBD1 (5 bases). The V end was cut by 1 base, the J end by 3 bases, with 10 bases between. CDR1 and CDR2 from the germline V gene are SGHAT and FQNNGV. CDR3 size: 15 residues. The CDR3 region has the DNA TGTGCCAGCAGCTTAGGCCCAGGGCTTGGAAACACCATATATTTT. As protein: CASSLGPGLGNTIYF.

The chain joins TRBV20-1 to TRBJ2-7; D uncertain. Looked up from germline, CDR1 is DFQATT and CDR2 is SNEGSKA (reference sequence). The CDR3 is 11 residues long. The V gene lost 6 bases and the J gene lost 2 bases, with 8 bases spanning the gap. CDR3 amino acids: CSAEITYEQYF. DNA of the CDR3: TGCAGTGCAGAGATTACCTACGAGCAGTACTTC.